The sample holds one count of the clone carrying this T cell receptor beta chain. These data belong to a study of blood T cell repertoires in COVID-19. Study at large: Spain, Italy and the United States supplied samples that represented acute and convalescent COVID-19.

The CDR3 contains 18 residues. The V gene end was trimmed by 0 bases and the J gene end by 0 bases; junction bases not matched to a gene: 6. Germline V gene sequence: CDR1 GTSNPN, CDR2 SVGIG (reference sequence). Under the authors' procedure: Amplification of reference gene primers was used by the study to estimate nucleated cell counts. TCRdb keeps only in-frame clones here, not all; method: immunoSEQ multiplex PCR. V, J and clone size are taken as reported in that table, and D and trimming were inferred from the DNA itself. The sample has about 150,000 clones, approximately 80% seen once. V gene TRBV30 combines with J gene TRBJ2-2; 11 bases map to TRBD2. The sample consisted of peripheral blood. This TCR was sampled from an older man who had recovered from COVID-19. As DNA, the CDR3 is TGTGCCTGGAGTGTACTACGACTAGCGGGACCGAACACCGGGGAGCTGTTTTTT. It translates to CAWSVLRLAGPNTGELFF.